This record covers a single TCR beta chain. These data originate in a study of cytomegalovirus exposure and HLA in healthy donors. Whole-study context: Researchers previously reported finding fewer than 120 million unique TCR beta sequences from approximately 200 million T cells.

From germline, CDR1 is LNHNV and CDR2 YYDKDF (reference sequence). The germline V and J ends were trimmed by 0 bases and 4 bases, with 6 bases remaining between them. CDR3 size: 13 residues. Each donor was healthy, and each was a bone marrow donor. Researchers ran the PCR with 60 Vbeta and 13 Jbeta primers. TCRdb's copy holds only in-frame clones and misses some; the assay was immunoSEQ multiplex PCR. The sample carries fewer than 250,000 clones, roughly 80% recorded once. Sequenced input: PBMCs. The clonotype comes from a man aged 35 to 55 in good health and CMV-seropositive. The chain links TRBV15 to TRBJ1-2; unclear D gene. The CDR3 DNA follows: TGTGCCACCAGCAGAGAGGCCCCCTATGGCTACACCTTC. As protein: CATSREAPYGYTF.